The sequence of this T cell receptor beta chain was determined in a study of T cell responses to AZD1222 COVID-19 vaccine. This CDR3 spans 15 amino acids. Trimming removed 3 bases from V and 9 bases from J; junction bases left unmatched: 7. Per the germline V gene, CDR1 is SGHDN and CDR2 is FVKESK. Clones were sequenced by immunoSEQ multiplex PCR, and TCRdb holds only the in-frame ones, with some missing. The sample holds about 110,000 clones, roughly 90% seen once. This clone occurred a few times. Its cognate antigen is unknown. Study-level points and caveats: A reported finding is that nearly half of spike-specific TCRs target unmutated variant regions. Clonal diversity was possibly underestimated; the donors were predominantly white British and more often female. Repertoires were collected only later (after the peak T cell response had occurred). Researchers report vaccine-associated CD4 TCRs spanning spike, with dominance at 160-218 and 743-854.

This sequence originates from an adult in good health. The V gene is TRBV14, the J gene TRBJ1-6, with 8 bases matching TRBD1. Specimen: peripheral blood, collected on day 0 of AZD1222 vaccination. CDR3 DNA sequence: TGTGCCAGCAGCCAGAGGACAGGGTTCAGTTCACCCCTCCACTTT. It encodes CASSQRTGFSSPLHF.